The 17 T cell receptor beta chains presented below share a single source sample, sequenced in a study of T cells in Graves' hyperthyroidism and ophthalmopathy. TCR beta CDR3 sequences were amplified from RNA transcripts. First-round RT-PCR of the TCR CDR3 relied on the HTBI primer set. A single record per CDR3 protein comes from TCRdb applying MiXCR to the multiplex PCR reads. The table has under 350,000 distinct CDR3 sequences, more than 15% seen once. Material: blood. The origin of the receptors is an older woman with Graves' ophthalmopathy.

The genes are TRBV27 and TRBJ1-4, with no clear D. Germline V gene sequence: CDR1 MNHEY, CDR2 SMNVEV (reference sequence). The CDR3 is 12 residues long. V lost 6 bases and J lost 12, with 14 bases in between. CDR3 DNA sequence: TGTGCCAGCAGCTCCCTCTCCGCGGAACTGTTTTTT. This gives the protein CASSSLSAELFF.

This clonotype was observed at least ten times. The V gene is TRBV10-3, the J gene TRBJ2-1; D tentatively fits TRBD1 or TRBD2 (6 bases each). The V end lost 4 bases, the J end lost 8 bases, and 18 bases lay between the germline ends. Germline V lookup: CDR1 ENHRY, CDR2 SYGVKD. The CDR3 length is 15 residues. The CDR3 DNA reads TGTGCCATCAGTGGGGGGGCTAGACCAGGGGATGAGCAGTTCTTC. The encoded protein is CAISGGARPGDEQFF.

The chain employs TRBV6-2 or TRBV6-3 and TRBJ2-3; 12 nucleotides agree with TRBD1. The ends lost 5 bases at V and 4 bases at J; junction bases unmatched: 4. The CDR3 is 15 amino acids. Germline loops: CDR1 MNHEY, CDR2 SVGEGT. The CDR3 DNA reads TGTGCCAGCAGTACGGGGACAGGGGGCTCAGATACGCAGTATTTT. Residues: CASSTGTGGSDTQYF.

Turning to this clonotype: A read error may explain this, as a much larger clone is one base away. The chain links TRBV14 to TRBJ1-1; D remains unclear. CDR3 length: 18 amino acids. The V and J ends lost 7 bases and 0 bases respectively, with 24 bases between them. The germline gives CDR1 SGHDN, CDR2 FVKESK. The DNA for the CDR3 is TGTGCCAGCAACCACTCGAGTAGACCATACAGTATGAACACTGAAGCTTTCTTT. It codes for CASNHSSRPYSMNTEAFF.

V is TRBV27 and J is TRBJ2-7, with 10 bases aligning to TRBD1. The germline V gene has CDR1 MNHEY and CDR2 SMNVEV (reference sequence). The CDR3 covers 14 residues. Trimming at V came to 8 bases and at J to 7 bases, leaving 11 bases not matched to a gene. CDR3 sequence: CASSAGTGVGEQYF. CDR3 bases: TGTGCCAGCTCAGCCGGGACAGGGGTGGGAGAGCAGTACTTC.

This clonotype was observed a few times. This chain connects TRBV12-3 or TRBV12-4 to TRBJ1-4; 10 bases map to TRBD1. The V gene end was trimmed by 5 bases and the J gene end by 6 bases; junction bases not matched to a gene: 6. This CDR3 has 15 amino acids. CDR3 amino acids: CASSPRTGGDEKLFF. The CDR3 coding sequence is TGTGCCAGCAGTCCACGGACAGGGGGTGATGAAAAACTGTTTTTT.

This clonotype was found a few times. The chain carries TRBV19 and TRBJ2-7; D perhaps matches TRBD2 (5 bases). Trimming pared 3 bases from V and 3 bases from J, leaving 9 bases between. The CDR3 is 13 residues long. Germline V gives CDR1 LNHDA, CDR2 SQIVND (reference sequence). This CDR3 reads CASSMRGFYEQYF. The DNA for the CDR3 is TGTGCCAGTAGTATGAGAGGGTTCTACGAGCAGTACTTC.

Comment on this clonotype: The junction and the germline gene differ at one end; a read error may be behind it. The chain has TRBV7-7 and TRBJ2-5; 7 bases are shared with TRBD1. CDR1 is SSHAT and CDR2 is FNYEAQ in the germline V gene (reference sequence). The CDR3 is made up of 15 amino acids. CDR3 coding DNA: TGTGCTAGCAGCTTAGTAGCAGGGGGCCAAGAGACCCAGTACTTC. Translation gives CASSLVAGGQETQYF.

The sample holds many counts of this clonotype. Here the CDR3 DNA reads TGCAGTGCTAGAGGGACAGAGAAGACCCAGTACTTC. It specifies CSARGTEKTQYF. The chain carries TRBV20-1 and TRBJ2-5, with D possibly being TRBD1 (6 bases). The V and J ends lost 1 base and 6 bases respectively, with 9 bases between them. Germline-derived CDR1 and CDR2 are DFQATT and SNEGSKA (reference sequence). CDR3 size: 12 residues.

This clonotype has a handful of counts. The gene calls are TRBV6-2 or TRBV6-3 and TRBJ2-6; D is ambiguous. The CDR3 contains 13 residues. Germline V lookup: CDR1 MNHEY, CDR2 SVGEGT. CDR3 sequence reads: CAVELSGANVLTF. The CDR3 nucleotides read TGTGCTGTCGAACTCTCTGGGGCCAACGTCCTGACTTTC.

The chain carries TRBV2 and TRBJ2-5, with 8 bases aligning to TRBD1. Germline assignment: CDR1 SNHLY and CDR2 FYNNEI. CDR3 size: 16 residues. J lost 4 bases, V lost 6 bases, and 13 bases had no gene match. Written as DNA, the CDR3 is TGTGCCAGCAGCCGGACAGGGATGGCTGCTGGAGAGACCCAGTACTTC. Residues: CASSRTGMAAGETQYF.

This clonotype was observed many times. The J gene is TRBJ2-3, the V gene TRBV15; weak D call: TRBD1 (6 bases). The CDR3 length is 16 residues. The V end lost 1 base, the J end lost 4 bases, and 15 bases lay between the germline ends. CDR1 and CDR2 from the germline V gene are LNHNV and YYDKDF (reference sequence). CDR3 DNA: TGTGCCACCAGCAGAGGTTATACAGGGTTCGCAGATACGCAGTATTTT. This encodes CATSRGYTGFADTQYF.

This clonotype turned up a few times. The chain employs TRBV9 and TRBJ1-2; no clear D gene. Deletions cut 4 bases from V and 1 base from J, with 8 bases between. Germline CDR1 reads SGDLS; CDR2 reads YYNGEE. The CDR3 runs to 13 residues. DNA of the CDR3: TGTGCCAGCAGCAGCGGTTTTAACTATGGCTACACCTTC. Amino acids: CASSSGFNYGYTF.

This clonotype was detected only a few times. This sequence joins TRBV5-1 and TRBJ2-2; D may be TRBD1 or TRBD2 (6 bases each). The CDR3 consists of 15 residues. Germline V gene lookup returns CDR1 SGHRS and CDR2 YFSETQ. The V end lost 4 bases, the J end lost 3 bases, and 13 bases lay between the germline ends. CDR3 in DNA: TGCGCCAGCAGCCCGGGGGCCACCCACACCGGGGAGCTGTTTTTT. Translation: CASSPGATHTGELFF.

The table lists this clonotype with a few counts. V and J are TRBV4-3 and TRBJ2-1, with D maybe TRBD2 (6 bases). The CDR3 runs 15 residues. Looked up from germline, CDR1 is LGHNA and CDR2 is YSLEER. V lost 2 bases to trimming and J lost 2 bases, with 10 bases between them. CDR3 in DNA: TGCGCCAGCAGCCAAACTAGCTTCCCCTACAATGAGCAGTTCTTC. The encoded protein is CASSQTSFPYNEQFF.

This clonotype was seen many times. V gene TRBV7-9 combines with J gene TRBJ2-2, with 8 bases aligning to TRBD1. The V gene's germline CDR1 is SEHNR and CDR2 FQNEAQ (reference sequence). With 5 bases clipped from V and 3 bases from J, the junction kept 5 bases outside the gene matches. This CDR3 is built from 15 residues. This chain's CDR3 is CASSLRGLDTGELFF. CDR3 DNA: TGTGCCAGCAGCCTCAGGGGGCTGGACACCGGGGAGCTGTTTTTT.

This clonotype was recorded many times. V is TRBV28 and J is TRBJ1-4; tentatively, D is TRBD1 (5 bases). The CDR3 length is 15 residues. Trimming removed 8 bases at V and 2 bases at J, with 15 bases between. Germline-derived CDR1 and CDR2 are MDHEN and SYDVKM. The CDR3: CASADLTVTNEKLFF. The CDR3 region has the DNA TGTGCCAGCGCCGACTTGACAGTTACTAATGAAAAACTGTTTTTT.